This TCR beta chain was observed in a study of molecular identifiers for immune sequencing clone quantification (dated 2018 in TCRdb). Background for the entire study: For a replicate experiment, RNA from roughly 20,000 or 100,000 naive CD8 T cells was divided into five aliquots, and four of the five aliquots were sequenced. This methods study used CD8 T cells to benchmark TCR RNA copy counting and molecular-identifier clustering-based TCR repertoire sequencing (MIDCIRS).

On this clonotype itself: What antigen it recognizes has not been identified. This may arise from a read error, as a much more abundant clone is one base away.

The protocol used for the library was PCR. TCRdb records Illumina HiSeq 4000 as the sequencer. Bulk TCR libraries were prepared as previously described, using TCR primers listed in Table S5. Purification of total RNA was performed with the Qiagen AllPrep DNA/RNA kit. Before analysis, reads from multiple sequencing runs of one library were combined. In the authors' own workflow: Reads were retained only if an exact TCR constant sequence was present, and the retained reads were trimmed to 150 nt and grouped according to their 12-nt molecular barcodes. Within each barcode group, reads were sub-clustered at a 15% Levenshtein threshold, and quality-weighted consensus sequences were built per RNA molecule. Non-functional sequences were filtered out, along with any lower-count sequence sitting one edit away from another sequence. Barcode sub-clusters with fewer than 20% of the maximum read count were removed, based on fitting two negative binomial distributions. TCRdb reprocessed the public reads (quality trimming at Q25 with fastp, clone calling with MiXCR) and kept in-frame beta chains. Under each unique CDR3 protein, matching rows form one entry showing the most common genes and DNA. These V and J calls derive from TCRdb rather than the authors' analysis. This sample comprises about 510,000 distinct CDR3 sequences, about a fifth of them detected only once. About 0.8% of the sample rests with the top ten.

Broader findings and caveats from the paper: In CMV-specific effector cells, clones with more than 20 RNA copies contained over 98% of molecules, whereas in naive cells such clones contained under 1% of molecules. When barcode sub-clustering was left out, chimeric consensus sequences inflated TCR diversity, with chimeras reaching as high as 47%. The naive libraries included spiked-in Jurkat TCR RNA (approximately ten copies' worth), and this RNA is not part of the donor repertoire. Even against a background of around 900,000 naive CD8 T cells, spiked-in Jurkat TCR RNA amounting to a single cell's worth was reported to be detectable. Modeling estimated about three recovered TCR RNA copies per cell, compared with about ten by digital PCR, which implies 30% to 35% capture efficiency. Highly expanded clone sizes could be underestimated because identical TCR molecules may share a barcode.

Naive CD8 T cell libraries were made from roughly 21,000 to 960,000 sorted cells using 10%, 30% or 50% of purified RNA. On a BD FACSAria II, naive CD8 T cells were FACS-sorted as CD8+CD4-CCR7+CD45RA+ and collected into RLT Plus buffer. To test detection sensitivity, Jurkat RNA equivalent to more than 8 TCR copies was spiked into samples of about 19,000-1,100,000 naive CD8 T cells. Enrichment of CD8 T cells was done with RosetteSep CD8+ T Cell Enrichment Cocktail plus Ficoll-Paque, and ACK red cell lysis came afterward. Sequencing was done on a sample of naive CD8+ T cells from blood, with Jurkat cell RNA spiked in. In the paper's terms, the cell subset or site label means: FACS-sorted CD8+CD4-CCR7+CD45RA+ naive T cells. The receptor was isolated from a human donor in good health. Some libraries in this study had Jurkat cell RNA spiked in.

The sequenced DNA: TGCAGTGCTAGGGAGGGGGTAGCCAGAAACATTCAGTACTTC. This sequence encodes CSAREGVARNIQYF. Rearrangement joined TRBV20-1 to TRBJ2-4; the D gene is possibly TRBD1 or TRBD2, each agreeing over 6 bases. The CDR3 sequence holds 14 residues, the cysteine and phenylalanine included. CDR3 DNA is the only sequence kept; it has 42 bases, read in frame from the first base. The germline V gene encodes CDR1 DFQATT and CDR2 SNEGSKA (reference sequence).